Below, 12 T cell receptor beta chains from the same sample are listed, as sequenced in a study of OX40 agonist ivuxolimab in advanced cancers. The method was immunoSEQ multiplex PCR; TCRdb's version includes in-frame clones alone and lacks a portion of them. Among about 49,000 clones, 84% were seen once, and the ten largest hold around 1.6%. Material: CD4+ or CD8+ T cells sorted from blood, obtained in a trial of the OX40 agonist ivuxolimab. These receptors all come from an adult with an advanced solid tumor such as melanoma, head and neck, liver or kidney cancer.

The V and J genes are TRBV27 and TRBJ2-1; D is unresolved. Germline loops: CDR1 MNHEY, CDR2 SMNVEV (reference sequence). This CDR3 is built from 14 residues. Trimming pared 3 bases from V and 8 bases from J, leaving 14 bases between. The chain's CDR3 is CASSFLLRVDEQFF. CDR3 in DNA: TGTGCCAGCAGTTTTCTATTACGGGTCGATGAGCAGTTCTTC.

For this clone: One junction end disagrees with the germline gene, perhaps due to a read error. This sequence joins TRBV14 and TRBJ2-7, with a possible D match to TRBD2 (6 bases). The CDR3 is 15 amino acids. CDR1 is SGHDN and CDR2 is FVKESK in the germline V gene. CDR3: CASSPRGSPNYVQYF. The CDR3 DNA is TGTGCCAGCAGCCCTCGGGGGTCGCCGAACTACGTGCAGTACTTC.

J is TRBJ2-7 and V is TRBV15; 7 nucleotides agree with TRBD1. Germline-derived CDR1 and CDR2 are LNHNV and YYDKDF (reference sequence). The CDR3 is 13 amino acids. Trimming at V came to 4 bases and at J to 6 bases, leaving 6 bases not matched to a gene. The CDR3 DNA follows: TGTGCCACCAGCATAGACAGGGCTGGCGAGCAGTACTTC. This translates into CATSIDRAGEQYF.

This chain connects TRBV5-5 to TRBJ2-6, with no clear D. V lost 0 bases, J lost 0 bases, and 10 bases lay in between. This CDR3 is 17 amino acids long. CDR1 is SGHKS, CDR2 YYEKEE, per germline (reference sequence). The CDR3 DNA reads TGTGCCAGCAGCTTGGTTAGCAGATCCTCTGGGGCCAACGTCCTGACTTTC. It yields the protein CASSLVSRSSGANVLTF.

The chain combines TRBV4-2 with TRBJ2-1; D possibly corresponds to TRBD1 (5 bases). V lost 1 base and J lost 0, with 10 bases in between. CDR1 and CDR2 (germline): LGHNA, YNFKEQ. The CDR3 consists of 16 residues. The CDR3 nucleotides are TGTGCCAGCAGCCAAGGGCCCGACAGCTCCTACAATGAGCAGTTCTTC. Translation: CASSQGPDSSYNEQFF.

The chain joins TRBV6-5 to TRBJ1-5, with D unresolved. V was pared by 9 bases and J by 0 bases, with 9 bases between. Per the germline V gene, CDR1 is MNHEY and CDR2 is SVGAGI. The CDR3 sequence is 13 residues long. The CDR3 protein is CASQENSNQPQHF. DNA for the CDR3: TGTGCCAGTCAGGAAAATAGCAATCAGCCCCAGCATTTT.

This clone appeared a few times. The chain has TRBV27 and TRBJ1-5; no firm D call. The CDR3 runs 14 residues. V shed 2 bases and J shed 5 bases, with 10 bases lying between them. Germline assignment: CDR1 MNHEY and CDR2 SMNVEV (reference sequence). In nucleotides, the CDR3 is TGTGCCAGCAGTTTAGAAAACGGAGATCAGCCCCAGCATTTT. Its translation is CASSLENGDQPQHF.

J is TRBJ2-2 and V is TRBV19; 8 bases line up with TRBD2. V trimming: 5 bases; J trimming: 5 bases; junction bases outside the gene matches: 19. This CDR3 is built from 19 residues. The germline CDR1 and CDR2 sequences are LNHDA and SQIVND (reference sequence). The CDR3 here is CASSRAWRTRLASTGELFF. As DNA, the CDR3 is TGTGCCAGTAGTCGAGCATGGAGGACGAGACTAGCGTCAACCGGGGAGCTGTTTTTT.

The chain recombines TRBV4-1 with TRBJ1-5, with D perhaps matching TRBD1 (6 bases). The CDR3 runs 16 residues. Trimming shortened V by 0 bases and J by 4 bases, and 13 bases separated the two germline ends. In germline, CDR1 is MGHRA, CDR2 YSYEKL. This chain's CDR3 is CASSQDVGQINQPQHF. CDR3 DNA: TGCGCCAGCAGCCAAGATGTAGGACAGATAAATCAGCCCCAGCATTTT.

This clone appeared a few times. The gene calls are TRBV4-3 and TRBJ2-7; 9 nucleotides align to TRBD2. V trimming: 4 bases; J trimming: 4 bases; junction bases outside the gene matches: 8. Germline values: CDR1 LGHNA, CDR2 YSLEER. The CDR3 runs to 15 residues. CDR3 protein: CASSRRLAGLYEQYF. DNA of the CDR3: TGCGCCAGCAGCCGAAGGCTAGCGGGGCTATACGAGCAGTACTTC.

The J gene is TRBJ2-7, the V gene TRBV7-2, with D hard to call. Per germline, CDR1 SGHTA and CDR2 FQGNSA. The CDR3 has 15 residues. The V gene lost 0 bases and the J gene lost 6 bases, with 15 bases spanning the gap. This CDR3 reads CASSLAQLSPSEQYF. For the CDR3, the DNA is TGTGCCAGCAGCTTAGCTCAACTATCCCCCTCCGAGCAGTACTTC.

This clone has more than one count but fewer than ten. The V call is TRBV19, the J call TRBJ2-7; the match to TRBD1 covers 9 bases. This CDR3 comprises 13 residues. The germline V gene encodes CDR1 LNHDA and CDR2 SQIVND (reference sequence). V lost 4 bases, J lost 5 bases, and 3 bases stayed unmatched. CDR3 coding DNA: TGTGCCAGTAGTACAGGACAGGGGAACGAGCAGTACTTC. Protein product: CASSTGQGNEQYF.